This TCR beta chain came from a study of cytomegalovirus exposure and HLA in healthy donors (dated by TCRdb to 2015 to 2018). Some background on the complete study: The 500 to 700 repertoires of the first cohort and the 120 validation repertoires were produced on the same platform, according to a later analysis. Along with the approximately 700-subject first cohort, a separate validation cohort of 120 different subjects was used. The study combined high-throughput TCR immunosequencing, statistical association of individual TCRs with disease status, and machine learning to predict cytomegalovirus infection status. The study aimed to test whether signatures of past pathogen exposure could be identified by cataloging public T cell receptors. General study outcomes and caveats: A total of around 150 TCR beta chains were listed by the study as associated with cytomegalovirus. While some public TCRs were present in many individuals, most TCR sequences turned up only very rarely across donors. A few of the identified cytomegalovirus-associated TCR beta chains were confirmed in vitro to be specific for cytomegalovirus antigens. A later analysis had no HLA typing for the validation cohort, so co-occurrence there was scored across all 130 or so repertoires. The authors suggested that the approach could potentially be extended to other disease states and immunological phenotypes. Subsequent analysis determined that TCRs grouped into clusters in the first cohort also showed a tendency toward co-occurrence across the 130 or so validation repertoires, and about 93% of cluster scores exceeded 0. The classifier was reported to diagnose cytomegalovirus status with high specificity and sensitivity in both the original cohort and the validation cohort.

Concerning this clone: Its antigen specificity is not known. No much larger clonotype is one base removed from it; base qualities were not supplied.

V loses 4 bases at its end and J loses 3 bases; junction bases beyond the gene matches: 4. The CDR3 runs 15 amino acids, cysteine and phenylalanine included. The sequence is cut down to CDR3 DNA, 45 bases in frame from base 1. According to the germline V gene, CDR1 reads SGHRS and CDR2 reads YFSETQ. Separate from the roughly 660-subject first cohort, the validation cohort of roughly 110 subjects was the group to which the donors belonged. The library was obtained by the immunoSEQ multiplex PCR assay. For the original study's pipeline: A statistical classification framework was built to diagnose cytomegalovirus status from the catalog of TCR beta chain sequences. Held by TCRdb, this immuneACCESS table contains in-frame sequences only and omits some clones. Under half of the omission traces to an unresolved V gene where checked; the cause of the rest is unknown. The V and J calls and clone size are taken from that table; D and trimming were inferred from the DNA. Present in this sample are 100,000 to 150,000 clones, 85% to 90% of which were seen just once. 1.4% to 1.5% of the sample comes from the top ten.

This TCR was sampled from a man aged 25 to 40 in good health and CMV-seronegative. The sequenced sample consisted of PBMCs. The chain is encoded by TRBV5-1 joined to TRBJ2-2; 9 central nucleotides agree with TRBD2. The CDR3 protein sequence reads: CASSVTSGYTGELFF. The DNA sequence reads TGCGCCAGCAGCGTAACTAGCGGGTACACCGGGGAGCTGTTTTTT.